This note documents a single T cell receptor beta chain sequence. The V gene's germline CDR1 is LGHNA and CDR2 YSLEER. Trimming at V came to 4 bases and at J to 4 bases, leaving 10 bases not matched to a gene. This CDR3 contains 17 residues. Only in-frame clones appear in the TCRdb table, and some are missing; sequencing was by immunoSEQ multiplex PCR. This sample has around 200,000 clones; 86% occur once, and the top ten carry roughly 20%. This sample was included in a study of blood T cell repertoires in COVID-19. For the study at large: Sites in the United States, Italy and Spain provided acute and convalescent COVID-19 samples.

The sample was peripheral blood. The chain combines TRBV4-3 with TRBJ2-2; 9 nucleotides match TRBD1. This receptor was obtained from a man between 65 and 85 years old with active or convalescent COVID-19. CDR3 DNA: TGCGCCAGCAGCCCGGGGTACAGGGGGCGGTTCACCGGGGAGCTGTTTTTT. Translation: CASSPGYRGRFTGELFF.